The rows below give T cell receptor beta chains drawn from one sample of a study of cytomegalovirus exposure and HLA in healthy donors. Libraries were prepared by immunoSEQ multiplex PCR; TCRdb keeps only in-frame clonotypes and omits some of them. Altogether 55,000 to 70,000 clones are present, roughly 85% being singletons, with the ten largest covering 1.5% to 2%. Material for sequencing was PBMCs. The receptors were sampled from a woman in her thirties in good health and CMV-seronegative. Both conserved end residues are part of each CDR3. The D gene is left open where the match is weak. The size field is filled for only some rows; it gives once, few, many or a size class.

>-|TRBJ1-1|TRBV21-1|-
TGTGCCAGCAGCAAATGGGAAGGGGCCGATATGAACACTGAAGCTTTCTTT
CASSKWEGADMNTEAFF
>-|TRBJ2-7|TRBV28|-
TGTGCCAGCAATGGCCCCGGGACTGGCTTCCACGAGCAGTACTTC
CASNGPGTGFHEQYF
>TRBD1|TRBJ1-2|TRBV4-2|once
TGTGCCAGCAGCCAAGAAACGCCGGGACAGGGTTATGGCTACACCTTC
CASSQETPGQGYGYTF
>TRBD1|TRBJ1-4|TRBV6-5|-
TGTGCCAGCAGTTACTCGCAGGGGGCGGAAAAACTGTTTTTT
CASSYSQGAEKLFF
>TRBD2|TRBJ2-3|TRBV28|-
TGTGCCAGCAGTTTGTTGCTAGCGGGAGTTAGAGATGGCACAGATACGCAGTATTTT
CASSLLLAGVRDGTDTQYF
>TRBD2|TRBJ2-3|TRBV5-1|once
TGCGCCAGCAGCTTCCTCGGGACAGGTCGACTAGCGGGAGGGGATACGCAGTATTTT
CASSFLGTGRLAGGDTQYF
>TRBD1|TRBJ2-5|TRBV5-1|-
TGCGCCAGCAGCTTGGGGACAGGGGGCAACGGGGAGACCCAGTACTTC
CASSLGTGGNGETQYF
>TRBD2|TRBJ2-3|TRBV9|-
TGTGCCAGCAGCGATCCAGCGGGAGGGCTAACAGATACGCAGTATTTT
CASSDPAGGLTDTQYF
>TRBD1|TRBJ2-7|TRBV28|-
TGTGCCAGCAGTTTCTTCGACAGGGACTCCTACGAGCAGTACTTC
CASSFFDRDSYEQYF
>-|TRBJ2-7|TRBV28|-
TGTGCCAGCCTTGAAACACGGAGATCGTACGAGCAGTACTTC
CASLETRRSYEQYF
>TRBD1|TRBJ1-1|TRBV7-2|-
TGTGCCAGCAGCCGAAGGCAGGGGGCCACTGAAGCTTTCTTT
CASSRRQGATEAFF
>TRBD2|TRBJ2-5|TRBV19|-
TGTGCCAGTAGTACCCTCGGGAGGGCCAGTGAGGAGACCCAGTACTTC
CASSTLGRASEETQYF
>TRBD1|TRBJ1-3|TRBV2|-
TGTGCCAGCAGTGCGACAGGGTCTGGAAACACCATATATTTT
CASSATGSGNTIYF
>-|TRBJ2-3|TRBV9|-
TGTGCCAGCAGCGCGCAGGGAAGTGCAGATACGCAGTATTTT
CASSAQGSADTQYF
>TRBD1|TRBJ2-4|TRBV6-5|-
TGTGCCAGCAGGGGGACAGAGAGTGACATTCAGTACTTC
CASRGTESDIQYF
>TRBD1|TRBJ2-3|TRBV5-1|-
TGCGCCAGCAGTAACGGACAGGGTATTAGCACAGATACGCAGTATTTT
CASSNGQGISTDTQYF
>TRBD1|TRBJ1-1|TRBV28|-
TGTGCCAGCCTGGGACAGGGGTCTGGCACTGAAGCTTTCTTT
CASLGQGSGTEAFF
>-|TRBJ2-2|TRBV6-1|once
TGTGCCAGCAGTGAAGCAGGAGGGCGGCTCACCGGGGAGCTGTTTTTT
CASSEAGGRLTGELFF
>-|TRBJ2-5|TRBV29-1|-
TGCAGCGCTTGGGAGACCAGGCCAGAGACCCAGTACTTC
CSAWETRPETQYF
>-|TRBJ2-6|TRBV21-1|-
TGTGCCAGCAGCAAAGGCTCTCCAGGGAAGCCCGGGGCCAACGTCCTGACTTTC
CASSKGSPGKPGANVLTF
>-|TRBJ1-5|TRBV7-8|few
TGTGCCAGCAGCCGGTCGGGTAATCAGCCCCAGCATTTT
CASSRSGNQPQHF
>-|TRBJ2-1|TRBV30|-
TGTGCCAGTCTCCGGTACAATGAGCAGTTCTTC
CASLRYNEQFF
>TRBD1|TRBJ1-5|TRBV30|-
TGTGCCTGGACCGGACAGGGGAATCAGCCCCAGCATTTT
CAWTGQGNQPQHF
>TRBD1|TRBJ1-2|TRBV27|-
TGTGCCAGCAGTTTAGACAGGGGGTATGGAGGTTACACCTTC
CASSLDRGYGGYTF
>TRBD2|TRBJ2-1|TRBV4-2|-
TGTGCCAGCAGCCAAGGAGGGAGGGAGGATGAGCAGTTCTTC
CASSQGGREDEQFF
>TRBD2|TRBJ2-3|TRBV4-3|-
TGCGCCAGCAGCCAAGATCTGCAGATAGCTAGCGGTAGCACAGATACGCAGTATTTT
CASSQDLQIASGSTDTQYF
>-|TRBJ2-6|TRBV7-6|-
TGTGCCAGCAGCTTAGCGGGGGGCTCTGGGGCCAACGTCCTGACTTTC
CASSLAGGSGANVLTF
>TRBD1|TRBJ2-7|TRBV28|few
TGTGCCAGCAGTTTATCGTCAGGGGGTCCCTACGAGCAGTACTTC
CASSLSSGGPYEQYF
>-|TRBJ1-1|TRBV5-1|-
TGCGCCAGCAGCTTGACAGGGCCTCGCGAAGCTTTCTTT
CASSLTGPREAFF
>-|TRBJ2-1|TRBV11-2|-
TGTGCCAGCAGCCCCGGGAGTAGCAATGAGCAGTTCTTC
CASSPGSSNEQFF
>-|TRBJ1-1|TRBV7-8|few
TGTGCCAGCGGCACAGGGAAGAACACTGAAGCTTTCTTT
CASGTGKNTEAFF
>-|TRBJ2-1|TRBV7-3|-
TGTGCCAGCAGCTTATCCGGCAATGAGCAGTTCTTC
CASSLSGNEQFF
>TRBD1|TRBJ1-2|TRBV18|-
TGTGCCAGCTCACGACGCACCGGGACAGATACCTATGGCTACACCTTC
CASSRRTGTDTYGYTF
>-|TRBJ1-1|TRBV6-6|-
TGTGCCAGCAGACCCAGCTTGGGGGCGCGAACTGAAGCTTTCTTT
CASRPSLGARTEAFF
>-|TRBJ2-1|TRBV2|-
TGTGCCAGCAGTGAAAGGCTAGCAGCTTACAATGAGCAGTTCTTC
CASSERLAAYNEQFF
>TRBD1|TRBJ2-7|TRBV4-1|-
TGCGCCAGCAGCACGACAGGGGGCGAGCAGTACTTC
CASSTTGGEQYF
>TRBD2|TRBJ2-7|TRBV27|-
TGTGCCAGCAGTTTAGCGGGAGACTACGAGCAGTACTTC
CASSLAGDYEQYF
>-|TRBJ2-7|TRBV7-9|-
TGTGCCAGCAGCTTATGGGAGAACGAGCAGTACTTC
CASSLWENEQYF
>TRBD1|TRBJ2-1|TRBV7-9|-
TGTGCCAGCAGCCCTCGACAGGGGGCGCGCGGCAATGAGCAGTTCTTC
CASSPRQGARGNEQFF
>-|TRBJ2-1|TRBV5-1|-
TGCGCCAGCAGCTCCGGACTAGGGGGCTACAATGAGCAGTTCTTC
CASSSGLGGYNEQFF
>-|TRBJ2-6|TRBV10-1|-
TGCGCCAGCAGTGAGAACGAGGCTTACCTCTCTGGGGCCAACGTCCTGACTTTC
CASSENEAYLSGANVLTF
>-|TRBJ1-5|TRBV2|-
TGTGCCAGCAGTGAAGGGGCTCTGAGCAATCAGCCCCAGCATTTT
CASSEGALSNQPQHF
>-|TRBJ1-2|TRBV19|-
TGTGCCAGTACCCACCCCTCGGGGGTAGGAGGCTACACCTTC
CASTHPSGVGGYTF
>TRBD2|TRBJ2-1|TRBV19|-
TGTGCCAGTAGTATCGGGGGAGGGCCCTCCTACAATGAGCAGTTCTTC
CASSIGGGPSYNEQFF
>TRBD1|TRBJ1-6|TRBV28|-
TGTGCCAGCAGTTTGGTAGGGGGACAGAGAAATTCACCCCTCCACTTT
CASSLVGGQRNSPLHF
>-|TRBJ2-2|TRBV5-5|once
TGTGCCAGCAGCCTACGACTGGGAGCGAACACCGGGGAGCTGTTTTTT
CASSLRLGANTGELFF